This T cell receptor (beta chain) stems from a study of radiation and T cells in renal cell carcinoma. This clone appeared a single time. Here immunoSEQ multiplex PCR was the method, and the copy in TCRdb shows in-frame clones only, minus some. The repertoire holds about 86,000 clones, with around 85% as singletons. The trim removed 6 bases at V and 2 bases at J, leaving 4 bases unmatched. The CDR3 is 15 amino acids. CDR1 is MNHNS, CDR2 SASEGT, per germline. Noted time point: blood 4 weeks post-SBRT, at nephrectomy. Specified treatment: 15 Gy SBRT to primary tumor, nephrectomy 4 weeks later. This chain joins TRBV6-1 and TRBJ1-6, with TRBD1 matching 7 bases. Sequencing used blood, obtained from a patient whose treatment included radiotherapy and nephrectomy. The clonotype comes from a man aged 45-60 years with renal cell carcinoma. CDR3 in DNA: TGTGCCAGCAGGATCGGGACAGCCTATAATTCACCCCTCCACTTT. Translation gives CASRIGTAYNSPLHF.